This entry is about one TCR beta chain. Using a J-beta primer mix together with a sample-barcoded 5' primer, a second PCR was run for about 6 to 11 cycles. MiXCR, applied by TCRdb to the 5' RACE reads, yields one record per CDR3 protein. The table shows around 1,000,000 distinct CDR3 sequences, with about 23% occurring only once. These data come from a study of blood T cells in healthy people across ages. V was trimmed by 0 bases and J by 2 bases, leaving 10 bases between them. The CDR3 contains 15 residues. Germline CDR1 is SGDLS and CDR2 is YYNGEE. These same data were also listed under a study on T cells of mothers and their children. Per that study: Extracted RNA, in its entirety, went into cDNA synthesis at about 1.5 ug per 15 ul. Slightly higher, non-significant overlap characterized related mother-child pairs relative to unrelated pairs.

The J gene is TRBJ2-3, the V gene TRBV9; D unclear. Sample: blood. The clonotype was recovered from a girl aged 2 to 10 in good health. Here the CDR3 DNA reads TGTGCCAGCAGCGTAGAGGACGGGTCCACAGATACGCAGTATTTT. Translating it yields CASSVEDGSTDTQYF. Using reference TRBV9 and TRBJ2-3 for the parts outside the CDR3, the full variable domain is DSGVTQTPKHLITATGQRVTLRCSPRSGDLSVYWYQQSLDQGLQFLIQYYNGEERAKGNILERFSAQQFPDLHSELNLSSLELGDSALYFCASSVEDGSTDTQYFGPGTRLTVL.